This entry lists 25 T cell receptor beta chains sequenced from one sample in a study of PD-L1 blockade in urothelial cancer. Time point denoted: pretreatment peripheral blood. TCRdb's table, derived via immunoSEQ multiplex PCR, lists solely in-frame clones and lacks some. The table has about 76,000 clones, about 90% seen once. The sample here was PBMCs, taken around atezolizumab (anti-PD-L1) treatment. The receptors shown here come from a man aged 65-85 years with urothelial cancer.

CDR3 DNA sequence: TGTGCCAGCAGTACGACCCGGGGGGAGCAGTACTTC. It is translated as CASSTTRGEQYF. V usage is TRBV28 and J usage is TRBJ2-7; the D gene is possibly TRBD2 (6 bases). The CDR3 is 12 amino acids. Per the germline V gene, CDR1 is MDHEN and CDR2 is SYDVKM. Trimming removed 5 bases at V and 7 bases at J, with 12 bases between.

The chain combines TRBV5-1 with TRBJ2-3, with unresolved D. The germline V gene encodes CDR1 SGHRS and CDR2 YFSETQ. V lost 1 base and J lost 3, with 15 bases in between. The CDR3 length is 16 residues. Written as DNA, the CDR3 is TGCGCCAGCAGCTTGAACAGCAAAGGTGGAACAGATACGCAGTATTTT. It codes for CASSLNSKGGTDTQYF. The full variable domain, its missing parts supplied by reference TRBV5-1 and TRBJ2-3, is KAGVTQTPRYLIKTRGQQVTLSCSPISGHRSVSWYQQTPGQGLQFLFEYFSETQRNKGNFPGRFSGRQFSNSRSEMNVSTLELGDSALYLCASSLNSKGGTDTQYFGPGTRLTVL.

The gene calls are TRBV7-9 and TRBJ2-1; TRBD2 is a possible D gene (5 bases). Trimming removed 5 bases from V and 7 bases from J, with 15 bases in between. The length of the CDR3 is 14 residues. Per the germline V gene, CDR1 is SEHNR and CDR2 is FQNEAQ (reference sequence). The CDR3 reads CASSPLGSLNEQFF. CDR3 DNA: TGTGCCAGCAGCCCTCTAGGGAGCCTGAATGAGCAGTTCTTC.

In this sample, this clone turned up once. The chain couples TRBV19 to TRBJ2-1, with 12 bases matching TRBD2. The trim removed 3 bases at V and 10 bases at J, leaving 7 bases unmatched. The CDR3 has 15 amino acids. The germline V gene encodes CDR1 LNHDA and CDR2 SQIVND (reference sequence). The CDR3 region has the DNA TGTGCCAGTAGTATGTCTAGCGGGAGGGTTACGGAGCAGTTCTTC. It is translated as CASSMSSGRVTEQFF.

The chain has TRBV7-3 and TRBJ2-3, with TRBD2 identical over 11 bases. V lost 5 bases to trimming and J lost 6 bases; unmatched junction nucleotides: 10. Germline assignment: CDR1 SGHTA and CDR2 FQGTGA. This CDR3 spans 16 amino acids. This CDR3 is CASSQIAGGPEDTQYF. The CDR3 coding sequence is TGTGCCAGCAGCCAAATAGCGGGAGGGCCAGAGGATACGCAGTATTTT.

The chain carries TRBV5-1 and TRBJ2-2; the match to TRBD1 covers 9 bases. The CDR3 sequence is 15 residues long. V lost 4 bases, J lost 8 bases, and 9 bases stayed unmatched. In germline, CDR1 is SGHRS, CDR2 YFSETQ. The chain's CDR3 is CASSAGDRVTGELFF. CDR3 nucleotide sequence: TGCGCCAGCAGCGCGGGGGACAGGGTTACGGGGGAGCTGTTTTTT. The variable domain in full, with the rest retrieved from reference TRBV5-1 and TRBJ2-2, is KAGVTQTPRYLIKTRGQQVTLSCSPISGHRSVSWYQQTPGQGLQFLFEYFSETQRNKGNFPGRFSGRQFSNSRSEMNVSTLELGDSALYLCASSAGDRVTGELFFGEGSRLTVL.

This clone was seen a single time. The chain joins TRBV19 to TRBJ1-2; 7 nucleotides agree with TRBD1. The V segment lost 3 bases and the J segment 3 bases; nucleotides outside the gene matches: 10. This CDR3 comprises 16 residues. The germline V gene has CDR1 LNHDA and CDR2 SQIVND (reference sequence). The CDR3 here is CASSMSRQGGDYGYTF. CDR3 sequence (DNA): TGTGCCAGTAGTATGTCTAGACAGGGAGGCGACTATGGCTACACCTTC.

In nucleotides, the CDR3 is TGCGCCAGCAGCCAAGATCAGGGGGCCAAATACGAGCAGTACTTC. Its protein is CASSQDQGAKYEQYF. The chain links TRBV4-1 to TRBJ2-7; 8 bases map to TRBD1. V shed 0 bases and J 4 bases; nucleotides not matched to a gene: 5. The CDR3 sequence is 15 residues long. Germline CDR1 MGHRA, CDR2 YSYEKL.

V is TRBV4-1 and J is TRBJ2-5; tentatively, D is TRBD2 (6 bases). The CDR3 sequence is 13 residues long. V lost 6 bases and J 5 bases, leaving 13 bases between the germline ends. Germline assignment: CDR1 MGHRA and CDR2 YSYEKL. Here the CDR3 reads CASSPPREETQYF. The CDR3 DNA reads TGCGCCAGCAGTCCCCCTCGGGAGGAGACCCAGTACTTC.

This sequence joins TRBV30 and TRBJ2-1; 7 bases match TRBD2. The CDR3 contains 19 residues. Germline CDR1 reads GTSNPN; CDR2 reads SVGIG (reference sequence). Unmatched junction bases numbered 23, after V lost 3 bases and J lost 6 bases. CDR3 region: CAWRPTPRLATGGFNEQFF. In DNA, the CDR3 is TGTGCCTGGAGACCAACCCCTAGACTGGCTACGGGGGGTTTCAATGAGCAGTTCTTC.

The rearrangement uses TRBV11-3 and TRBJ2-2, with 14 positions matching TRBD2. Germline V CDR1 and CDR2: SGHNT, YENEEA. With V trimmed by 4 bases and J by 0 bases, 7 bases remained unmatched. CDR3 length equals 19 residues. CDR3 in DNA: TGTGCCAGCAGCTCACCCGGACTAGCGGGAGGTCCGAACACCGGGGAGCTGTTTTTT. It translates to CASSSPGLAGGPNTGELFF.

This chain connects TRBV6-1 to TRBJ2-3, with D possibly TRBD2 on 6 matching bases. The CDR3 totals 20 residues. V shed 3 bases and J shed 3 bases, with 28 bases lying between them. Germline lookup yields CDR1 MNHNS and CDR2 SASEGT. The CDR3 DNA reads TGTGCCAGCAGTGACGGCCCCTCACTTCATCGTGGGGGACTGACAGATACGCAGTATTTT. It codes for CASSDGPSLHRGGLTDTQYF.

This rearrangement joins TRBV6-5 to TRBJ2-3; 9 bases agree with TRBD2. The CDR3 covers 15 residues. The germline gives CDR1 MNHEY, CDR2 SVGAGI. Losses at the gene ends were 9 bases for V and 6 bases for J; bases not matched to a gene: 13. The CDR3 reads CASRRAGGGADTQYF. CDR3 nucleotide sequence: TGTGCCAGTAGAAGGGCGGGAGGGGGGGCGGATACGCAGTATTTT.

The CDR3 DNA is TGCAGTGCCTTAGGGGGCGGCTACACCTTC. Its translation: CSALGGGYTF. The J gene is TRBJ1-2, the V gene TRBV20-1; 7 bases match TRBD1. This CDR3 has 10 amino acids. Germline V CDR1 and CDR2: DFQATT, SNEGSKA (reference sequence). V lost 6 bases, J lost 8 bases, and 3 bases stayed unmatched.

This clone came up once. CDR3 amino acids: CASSPQRDSHYEQYF. The CDR3 DNA follows: TGTGCCAGCTCACCACAACGGGACAGCCACTACGAGCAGTACTTC. V and J are TRBV18 and TRBJ2-7; the match to TRBD1 covers 7 bases. The CDR3 runs to 15 residues. Germline CDR1 KGHSH, CDR2 LQKENI. The V and J ends lost 1 base and 3 bases, in that order; junction bases with no gene match: 6.

The chain carries TRBV27 and TRBJ2-7; D perhaps matches TRBD2 (6 bases). V lost 8 bases and J lost 2, with 16 bases in between. The CDR3 spans 14 residues. Germline V gene sequence: CDR1 MNHEY, CDR2 SMNVEV (reference sequence). The CDR3 sequence is CASSPSRGTYEQYF. In DNA form, the CDR3 reads TGTGCCAGCTCACCCAGTCGCGGGACCTACGAGCAGTACTTC.

The chain carries TRBV5-1 and TRBJ2-3, with D unresolved. From germline, CDR1 is SGHRS and CDR2 YFSETQ. V was pared by 0 bases and J by 3 bases, with 8 bases between. This CDR3 is built from 14 residues. This chain's CDR3 is CASSLGARTDTQYF. CDR3 DNA: TGCGCCAGCAGCTTGGGGGCCCGGACAGATACGCAGTATTTT.

This clone was counted only a few times. The chain has TRBV5-1 and TRBJ2-1, with 8 bases aligning to TRBD1. V was pared by 7 bases and J by 7 bases, with 10 bases of the junction left unmatched. The germline CDR1 and CDR2 sequences are SGHRS and YFSETQ. The CDR3 spans 14 residues. The CDR3 region is CASATGQVPNEQFF. The CDR3 DNA reads as TGCGCCAGCGCAACGGGACAGGTACCAAATGAGCAGTTCTTC.

The chain combines TRBV12-5 with TRBJ2-1; 14 bases are a match to TRBD2. V shed 1 base, J shed 2 bases, and the junction held 7 bases outside the gene matches. The length of the CDR3 is 19 residues. Germline V gene data show CDR1 as LGHNT and CDR2 as FRNRAP. The CDR3 reads CASGLDMGLAGATYNEQFF. CDR3 sequence (DNA): TGTGCTAGTGGTTTGGACATGGGACTAGCGGGAGCTACCTACAATGAGCAGTTCTTC.

The chain combines TRBV18 with TRBJ2-3; 9 nucleotides agree with TRBD2. Germline values: CDR1 KGHSH, CDR2 LQKENI. The CDR3 consists of 16 residues. Losses at the gene ends were 2 bases for V and 6 bases for J; bases not matched to a gene: 9. CDR3 residues: CASSPLPSGNDDTQYF. The CDR3 region has the DNA TGTGCCAGCTCACCATTGCCTAGCGGGAATGATGATACGCAGTATTTT.

The CDR3 DNA follows: TGTGCCAGCAGTGTAAGACAACGGCCGGGGATCGCTAACTATGGCTACACCTTC. Its protein is CASSVRQRPGIANYGYTF. This chain joins TRBV2 and TRBJ1-2; D remains ambiguous. V was shortened by 4 bases and J by 0 bases, with 21 bases between the two germline ends. Looked up from germline, CDR1 is SNHLY and CDR2 is FYNNEI. This CDR3 has 18 residues.

This chain connects TRBV28 to TRBJ2-1, with TRBD2 as a possible D gene (5 bases). The CDR3 extends over 17 amino acids. CDR1 and CDR2 (germline): MDHEN, SYDVKM. V was pared by 3 bases and J by 0 bases, with 15 bases between. For the CDR3, the DNA is TGTGCCAGCAGTTTTGGCGGGTTTGCCCTCTCCTACAATGAGCAGTTCTTC. It codes for CASSFGGFALSYNEQFF.

This clone appeared once. The junction differs from germline at one of its ends, possibly a read error. The sample has other DNA sequences that encode this CDR3 too. The CDR3 nucleotides read TGTGCCAGCAGTTTCTCGCAGGGAGGATCCGAGCAATACTTC. Its protein is CASSFSQGGSEQYF. V gene TRBV6-5 combines with J gene TRBJ2-7; weak D call: TRBD2 (6 bases). The CDR3 has 14 residues. Germline values: CDR1 MNHEY, CDR2 SVGAGI.

The chain has TRBV7-2 and TRBJ2-7; 10 bases agree with TRBD2. The length of the CDR3 is 13 residues. After removal of 5 bases from V and 9 bases from J, the junction contained 7 bases not matched to a gene. Germline lookup yields CDR1 SGHTA and CDR2 FQGNSA. CDR3 in DNA: TGTGCCAGCAGCGCTAGCGGGAGCGAGGGGCAGTACTTC. Encoded protein: CASSASGSEGQYF.

This chain links TRBV29-1 with TRBJ2-1; D may be TRBD2 (6 bases). V lost 5 bases and J 4 bases, leaving 21 bases between the germline ends. This CDR3 spans 16 amino acids. From germline, CDR1 is SQVTM and CDR2 ANQGSEA. The CDR3 is CSVPGAGRKSYNEQFF. The CDR3 coding sequence is TGCAGCGTTCCAGGTGCCGGGAGAAAGTCTTACAATGAGCAGTTCTTC.